The 26 T cell receptor beta chains below all came from one sample that was sequenced in a study of CD8+ T cells in alopecia areata. Extraction of RNA preceded its reverse transcription into cDNA, which served as the sequencing template. Libraries were prepared by immunoSEQ multiplex PCR; TCRdb keeps only in-frame clonotypes and omits some of them. The sample comprises some 240,000 clones, around 62% of which are singletons, and around 0.44% rests with the top ten. The sequencing used CD4+ T cells sorted from blood, collected at week 0. The receptor set was obtained from a human donor with alopecia areata.

This clone was found a few times. This sequence joins TRBV30 and TRBJ1-1; D may be TRBD1 (6 bases). With 2 bases removed from V and 5 bases from J, the gap between germline ends came to 15 bases. The CDR3 consists of 14 residues. Germline CDR1 GTSNPN, CDR2 SVGIG (reference sequence). CDR3 sequence: CAWSPPRGKTEAFF. Written as DNA, the CDR3 is TGTGCCTGGAGTCCACCCAGGGGAAAGACTGAAGCTTTCTTT.

This clone was detected a few times. The chain is built from TRBV6-1 and TRBJ1-5, with D possibly being TRBD1 (6 bases). Germline V CDR1 and CDR2: MNHNS, SASEGT. Trimming pared 4 bases from V and 0 bases from J, leaving 10 bases between. The CDR3 covers 15 residues. For the CDR3, the DNA is TGTGCCAGCAGTGTGACAGGAGATAGCAATCAGCCCCAGCATTTT. This gives the protein CASSVTGDSNQPQHF.

The chain links TRBV29-1 to TRBJ2-7; maybe TRBD2 (6 bases). Trimming took 4 bases from V and 2 from J, leaving 9 bases between them. The germline gives CDR1 SQVTM, CDR2 ANQGSEA. The CDR3 extends over 12 amino acids. Here the CDR3 reads CSVVGGTYEQYF. The CDR3 nucleotides are TGCAGCGTTGTGGGCGGGACCTACGAGCAGTACTTC.

The chain joins TRBV2 to TRBJ2-2; D is unresolved. The CDR3 sequence is 15 residues long. Trimming left V 2 bases short and J 2 bases short, with 9 bases between. The germline V gene encodes CDR1 SNHLY and CDR2 FYNNEI. CDR3: CASSERGRNTGELFF. The DNA of the CDR3 is TGTGCCAGCAGTGAAAGAGGTCGTAACACCGGGGAGCTGTTTTTT. The full variable domain, rest sourced from reference TRBV2 and TRBJ2-2, is EPEVTQTPSHQVTQMGQEVILRCVPISNHLYFYWYRQILGQKVEFLVSFYNNEISEKSEIFDDQFSVERPDGSNFTLKIRSTKLEDSAMYFCASSERGRNTGELFFGEGSRLTVL.

This CDR3 reads CARTSASGRGQFF. For the CDR3, the DNA is TGTGCCCGTACTTCGGCTAGCGGGAGGGGGCAGTTCTTC. This chain connects TRBV2 to TRBJ2-1; 12 nucleotides agree with TRBD2. There are 13 residues in the CDR3. V shed 11 bases, J shed 12 bases, and the junction held 11 bases outside the gene matches. Per germline, CDR1 SNHLY and CDR2 FYNNEI.

The CDR3 loop reads CASSRDNDEQYF. DNA of the CDR3: TGCGCCAGCAGTCGGGACAACGACGAGCAGTACTTC. This chain connects TRBV23-1 to TRBJ2-7; tentatively, D is TRBD1 (6 bases). TRBV23-1 is reported as an ORF; its role is uncertain. This CDR3 is built from 12 residues. V was pared by 4 bases and J by 5 bases, with 9 bases between.

This rearrangement joins TRBV30 to TRBJ1-6; D remains unclear. V lost 2 bases to trimming and J lost 3 bases, with 14 bases between them. The CDR3 length is 16 residues. Germline CDR1 is GTSNPN and CDR2 is SVGIG (reference sequence). CDR3 sequence: CAWSPGRLDYNSPLHF. The CDR3 DNA sequence: TGTGCCTGGAGTCCTGGGAGACTTGACTATAATTCACCCCTCCACTTT.

This clone was observed a single time. This chain joins TRBV11-2 and TRBJ1-1; D gene ambiguous. The V end lost 1 base, the J end lost 4 bases, and 13 bases lay between the germline ends. There are 15 residues in the CDR3. Germline V lookup: CDR1 SGHAT, CDR2 FQNNGV. The CDR3 DNA follows: TGTGCCAGCAGCTTAGGAGGAGGGCAGGCCACTGAAGCTTTCTTT. Translation: CASSLGGGQATEAFF.

The CDR3 sequence: CAWSRSTGTGAPRPQHF. The CDR3 DNA reads TGTGCCTGGAGTCGTTCAACCGGGACAGGGGCCCCTCGGCCCCAGCATTTT. The chain combines TRBV30 with TRBJ1-5, with 10 bases aligning to TRBD1. Germline CDR1 GTSNPN, CDR2 SVGIG (reference sequence). Losses at the gene ends were 2 bases for V and 9 bases for J; bases not matched to a gene: 16. This CDR3 contains 17 residues.

CDR3 sequence reads: CASSPLVGGLFDEKLFF. Here the CDR3 DNA reads TGTGCCAGCAGCCCACTCGTGGGGGGCCTGTTTGATGAAAAACTGTTTTTT. The chain is built from TRBV7-2 and TRBJ1-4, with D possibly being TRBD1 (6 bases). This CDR3 is built from 17 residues. Trimming removed 5 bases at V and 6 bases at J, with 22 bases between. CDR1 is SGHTA and CDR2 is FQGNSA in the germline V gene.

The genes are TRBV6-5 and TRBJ1-2, with D possibly being TRBD1 (5 bases). The CDR3 runs to 15 residues. V was cut by 7 bases and J by 4 bases, with 19 bases left in between. The germline gives CDR1 MNHEY, CDR2 SVGAGI. The DNA for the CDR3 is TGTGCCAGCATCCTTACACCCGGGGCTTCCTATGGCTACACCTTC. As protein: CASILTPGASYGYTF.

The chain has TRBV14 and TRBJ1-1, with D tentatively TRBD1 (6 bases). This CDR3 comprises 15 residues. V was pared by 6 bases and J by 1 base, with 15 bases between. Germline assignment: CDR1 SGHDN and CDR2 FVKESK. As DNA, the CDR3 is TGTGCCAGCAGTGAGAGGGGCAGGGGGAACACTGAAGCTTTCTTT. This gives the protein CASSERGRGNTEAFF.

The chain's CDR3 is CASSKGQGTTETQYF. The CDR3, as DNA: TGTGCCAGCAGCAAGGGACAGGGGACCACAGAGACCCAGTACTTC. The chain employs TRBV7-7 and TRBJ2-5, with 10 bases aligning to TRBD1. The V gene end was trimmed by 5 bases and the J gene end by 4 bases; junction bases not matched to a gene: 7. The V gene's germline CDR1 is SSHAT and CDR2 FNYEAQ (reference sequence). The CDR3 loop spans 15 amino acids.

This clone has a handful of counts. The chain couples TRBV19 to TRBJ2-1; no firm D call. V lost 6 bases to trimming and J lost 0 bases, with 15 bases between them. The CDR3 runs to 16 residues. Germline assignment: CDR1 LNHDA and CDR2 SQIVND (reference sequence). CDR3 sequence reads: CASRYSVLSSYNEQFF. In nucleotides, the CDR3 is TGTGCCAGTAGATACTCAGTCCTCAGCTCCTACAATGAGCAGTTCTTC.

The chain is built from TRBV30 and TRBJ2-3; perhaps TRBD2 as D (5 bases). The CDR3 has 13 amino acids. CDR1 and CDR2 from the germline V gene are GTSNPN and SVGIG (reference sequence). With 5 bases removed from V and 7 bases from J, the gap between germline ends came to 16 bases. CDR3 protein: CAWGDGLANTQYF. In DNA, the CDR3 is TGTGCCTGGGGCGACGGTCTAGCAAATACGCAGTATTTT.

The chain has TRBV5-6 and TRBJ2-1; a possible D gene is TRBD1 (6 bases). The V end lost 4 bases, the J end lost 8 bases, and 10 bases lay between the germline ends. Germline CDR1 is SGHDT and CDR2 is YYEEEE. CDR3 length: 12 amino acids. In DNA form, the CDR3 reads TGTGCCAGCAGCGCAGGGGAGTATGAGCAGTTCTTC. Its protein is CASSAGEYEQFF.

This clone appeared once. This chain joins TRBV10-3 and TRBJ2-7; D unclear. The CDR3 is 12 amino acids. V lost 0 bases and J lost 6, with 6 bases in between. CDR1 ENHRY and CDR2 SYGVKD come from the germline V gene. For the CDR3, the DNA is TGTGCCATCAGTGAGTCTGGTGGCGAGCAGTACTTC. Protein product: CAISESGGEQYF.

This clone was seen a handful of times. Other DNA sequences in this sample translate to the same CDR3. The chain combines TRBV7-9 with TRBJ1-1; TRBD1 matches at 8 bases. The J segment lost 1 base and the V segment lost 4 bases, leaving 2 bases of the junction unmatched. This CDR3 is 14 amino acids long. The germline V gene has CDR1 SEHNR and CDR2 FQNEAQ (reference sequence). In DNA, the CDR3 is TGTGCCAGCAGCTCCGGACAGGGGAACACTGAAGCTTTCTTT. Its translation is CASSSGQGNTEAFF.

A remark on this clone: Other DNA sequences in the same sample also yield this CDR3. The rearrangement links TRBV29-1 to TRBJ1-4, with D uncertain. Germline-derived CDR1 and CDR2 are SQVTM and ANQGSEA. CDR3 size: 12 residues. V gave up 4 bases and J gave up 4 bases, with 7 bases separating them. This chain's CDR3 is CSVGQLNEKLFF. The CDR3 region has the DNA TGCAGCGTTGGGCAGCTTAATGAAAAACTGTTTTTT.

The chain links TRBV27 to TRBJ1-5; TRBD1 agrees at 9 bases. Germline loops: CDR1 MNHEY, CDR2 SMNVEV (reference sequence). The CDR3 covers 16 residues. Losses at the gene ends were 5 bases for V and 0 bases for J; bases not matched to a gene: 5. This CDR3 reads CASSRGDRDSNQPQHF. The DNA for the CDR3 is TGTGCCAGCAGTCGGGGGGACAGGGATAGCAATCAGCCCCAGCATTTT.

For the CDR3, the DNA is TGTGCCAGCAGCGTAGGACTAGCACAGGCCAATGAGCAGTTCTTC. Translation gives CASSVGLAQANEQFF. V and J are TRBV9 and TRBJ2-1, with 7 bases lining up with TRBD2. V shed 0 bases and J 6 bases; nucleotides not matched to a gene: 6. The CDR3 has 15 residues. Germline lookup yields CDR1 SGDLS and CDR2 YYNGEE.

This rearrangement joins TRBV7-3 to TRBJ2-7, with 7 positions matching TRBD1. The trim removed 2 bases at V and 7 bases at J, leaving 2 bases unmatched. The CDR3 is 12 residues long. CDR1 and CDR2 from the germline V gene are SGHTA and FQGTGA. CDR3 nucleotides: TGTGCCAGCAGCTTATCAGGGGGAGAGCAGTACTTC. Its protein is CASSLSGGEQYF.

A few counts support this clone. V usage is TRBV18 and J usage is TRBJ2-1; TRBD1 aligns across 10 bases. This CDR3 has 14 amino acids. V lost 6 bases to trimming and J lost 9 bases; unmatched junction nucleotides: 8. Germline-derived CDR1 and CDR2 are KGHSH and LQKENI. The CDR3 coding sequence is TGTGCCAGCTCGCCCGGGACAGGGGCCCGTGAGCAGTTCTTC. As protein: CASSPGTGAREQFF.

At least ten counts were recorded for this clone. The chain recombines TRBV2 with TRBJ2-3; D not resolved. V was trimmed by 1 base and J by 2 bases, leaving 1 base between them. The CDR3 is made up of 12 amino acids. The germline gives CDR1 SNHLY, CDR2 FYNNEI. CDR3 in amino acids: CASSEDTDTQYF. As DNA, the CDR3 is TGTGCCAGCAGTGAAGACACAGATACGCAGTATTTT.

As for this clone: Other DNA sequences within the sample encode an identical CDR3. V and J are TRBV29-1 and TRBJ2-2, with 10 bases matching TRBD2. V gave up 4 bases and J gave up 1 base; unmatched junction bases: 0. This CDR3 comprises 14 residues. Germline V gene sequence: CDR1 SQVTM, CDR2 ANQGSEA. The CDR3 nucleotides read TGCAGCGTTGGGACTAGCGGGAACACCGGGGAGCTGTTTTTT. Protein product: CSVGTSGNTGELFF.

This clone was found once. The rearrangement joins TRBV6-5 to TRBJ2-5; D unclear. The assigned J gene may be wrong: the sequence end matches TRBJ2-7 better. Germline V gene lookup returns CDR1 MNHEY and CDR2 SVGAGI. The CDR3 loop spans 11 amino acids. CDR3 sequence reads: CASRTLHEQYF. The CDR3 DNA reads as TGTGCCAGCAGGACTCTCCACGAGCAGTACTTC.